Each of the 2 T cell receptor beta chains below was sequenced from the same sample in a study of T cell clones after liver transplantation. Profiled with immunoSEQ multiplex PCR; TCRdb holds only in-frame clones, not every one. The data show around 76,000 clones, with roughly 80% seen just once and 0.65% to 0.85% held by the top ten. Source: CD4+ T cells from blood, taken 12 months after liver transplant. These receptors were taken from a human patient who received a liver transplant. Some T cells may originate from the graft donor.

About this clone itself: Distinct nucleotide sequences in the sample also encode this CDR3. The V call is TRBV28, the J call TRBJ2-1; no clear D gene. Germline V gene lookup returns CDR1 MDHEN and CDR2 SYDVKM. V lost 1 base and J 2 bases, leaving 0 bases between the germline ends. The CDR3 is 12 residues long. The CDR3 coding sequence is TGTGCCAGCAGTTTATCCTACAATGAGCAGTTCTTC. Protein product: CASSLSYNEQFF.

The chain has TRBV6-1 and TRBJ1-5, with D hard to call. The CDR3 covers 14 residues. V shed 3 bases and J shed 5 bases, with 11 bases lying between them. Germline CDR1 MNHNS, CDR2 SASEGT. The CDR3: CASSDLGGYQPQHF. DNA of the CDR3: TGTGCCAGCAGTGATCTTGGCGGATATCAGCCCCAGCATTTT.